Included here is one T cell receptor beta chain sequence, with context. What it binds is unknown. Mismatch with germline at one junction end may stem from a read error. Germline lookup yields CDR1 SGHAT and CDR2 FQDESV (reference sequence). There are 14 residues in the CDR3. The authors ran a second PCR of roughly 6 to 12 cycles using a sample-barcoded 5' primer and a J-beta primer mix. The authors tagged each cDNA molecule using a template-switch adaptor with 12 random nucleotides. TCRdb ran MiXCR on the 5' RACE reads and lists one entry per CDR3 protein. The sample holds about 680,000 distinct CDR3 sequences, around 45% seen once. This sample is part of a study of blood T cells in healthy people across ages. The study's findings and limits: Naive CD4+ cell counts and diversity both ran higher in long-lived than in aged donors. The authors considered diversity estimates from one million T cells to be underestimates. With naive T cell percentage, TCR beta diversity showed a strong correlation.

The origin of this receptor is a woman aged 60 to 75 in good health. The V gene is TRBV11-1, the J gene TRBJ2-7, with D unclear. Sequencing used blood. As DNA, the CDR3 is TGTGTCAGCAGTTTCCCGGGCCACGCGTACGAGCAGTACTTC. As protein: CVSSFPGHAYEQYF.